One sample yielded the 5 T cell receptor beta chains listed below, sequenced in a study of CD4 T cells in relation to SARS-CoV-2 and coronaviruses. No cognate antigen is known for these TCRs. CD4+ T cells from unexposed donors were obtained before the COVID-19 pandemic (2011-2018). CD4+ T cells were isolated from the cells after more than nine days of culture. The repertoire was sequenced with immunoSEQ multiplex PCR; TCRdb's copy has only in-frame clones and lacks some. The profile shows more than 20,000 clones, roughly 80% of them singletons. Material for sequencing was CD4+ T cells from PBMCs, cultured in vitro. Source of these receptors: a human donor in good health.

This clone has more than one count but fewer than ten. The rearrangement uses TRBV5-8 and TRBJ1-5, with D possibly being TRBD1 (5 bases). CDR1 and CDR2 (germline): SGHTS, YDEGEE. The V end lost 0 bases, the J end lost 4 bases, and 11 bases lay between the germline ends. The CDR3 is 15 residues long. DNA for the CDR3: TGTGCCAGCAGCTTGGGAGGGGCCCGAAATCAGCCCCAGCATTTT. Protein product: CASSLGGARNQPQHF.

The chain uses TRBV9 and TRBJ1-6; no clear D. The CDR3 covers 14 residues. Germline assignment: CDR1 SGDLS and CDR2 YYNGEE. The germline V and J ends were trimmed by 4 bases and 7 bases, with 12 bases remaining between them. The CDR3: CASSLLGSNSPLHF. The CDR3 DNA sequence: TGTGCCAGCAGCCTCTTGGGGTCGAATTCACCCCTCCACTTT.

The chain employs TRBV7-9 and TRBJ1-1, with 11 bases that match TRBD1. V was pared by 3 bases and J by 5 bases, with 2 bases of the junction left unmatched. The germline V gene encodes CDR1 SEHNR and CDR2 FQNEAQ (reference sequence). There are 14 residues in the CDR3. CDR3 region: CASSFGQGATEAFF. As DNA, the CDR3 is TGTGCCAGCAGCTTCGGACAGGGGGCGACTGAAGCTTTCTTT.

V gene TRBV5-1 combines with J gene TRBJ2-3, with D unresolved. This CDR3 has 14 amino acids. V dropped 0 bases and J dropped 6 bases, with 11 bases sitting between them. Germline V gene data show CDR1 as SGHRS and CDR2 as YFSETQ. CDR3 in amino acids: CASSLGVGRDTQYF. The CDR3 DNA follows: TGCGCCAGCAGCTTGGGTGTAGGGCGGGATACGCAGTATTTT.

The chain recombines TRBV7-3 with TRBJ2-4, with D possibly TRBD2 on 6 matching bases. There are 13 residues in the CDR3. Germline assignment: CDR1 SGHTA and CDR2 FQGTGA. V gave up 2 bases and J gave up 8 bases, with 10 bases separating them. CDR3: CASSLSRRDIQYF. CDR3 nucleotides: TGTGCCAGCAGCTTATCCAGGAGGGACATTCAGTACTTC.